The 32 T cell receptor beta chains in this list originate from one sample, sequenced in a study of immune evolution from preneoplasia to lung adenocarcinoma. The protocol was immunoSEQ multiplex PCR, while the TCRdb copy is restricted to in-frame clones and leaves out a portion. The sample lists 20,000 or so clones; approximately 75% were seen once. Sequences were obtained from FFPE invasive lung adenocarcinoma tissue. These receptors came from a person between 55 and 69 years old with lung adenocarcinoma.

The chain employs TRBV5-1 and TRBJ2-7; maybe TRBD1 (6 bases). In germline, CDR1 is SGHRS, CDR2 YFSETQ. The CDR3 runs to 13 residues. Trimming stripped 4 bases from V and 4 bases from J, with 12 bases between. The CDR3 protein is CASSRGSGYEQYF. The DNA for the CDR3 is TGCGCCAGCAGCAGGGGGAGTGGGTACGAGCAGTACTTC.

The chain recombines TRBV27 with TRBJ2-1; D unresolved. This CDR3 is built from 15 residues. The germline CDR1 and CDR2 sequences are MNHEY and SMNVEV (reference sequence). Deletions cut 3 bases from V and 0 bases from J, with 9 bases between. Written as DNA, the CDR3 is TGTGCCAGCAGTTTTAAGTCCCCCTCCTACAATGAGCAGTTCTTC. It encodes CASSFKSPSYNEQFF.

The chain is built from TRBV7-2 and TRBJ1-1; D is perhaps TRBD1 (6 bases). Trimming removed 3 bases from V and 5 bases from J, with 13 bases in between. The CDR3 consists of 14 residues. Germline-derived CDR1 and CDR2 are SGHTA and FQGNSA. This CDR3 reads CASSFLVGGTEAFF. The CDR3 region has the DNA TGTGCCAGCAGCTTTCTCGTAGGGGGGACTGAAGCTTTCTTT. Based on the CDR3 plus reference TRBV7-2 and TRBJ1-1, the full variable domain is GAGVSQSPSNKVTEKGKDVELRCDPISGHTALYWYRQSLGQGLEFLIYFQGNSAPDKSGLPSDRFSAERTGGSVSTLTIQRTQQEDSAVYLCASSFLVGGTEAFFGQGTRLTVV.

This CDR3 reads CASSSRVSMNTEAFF. Here the CDR3 DNA reads TGTGCCAGCAGCTCGAGGGTCAGCATGAACACTGAAGCTTTCTTT. The rearrangement joins TRBV5-4 to TRBJ1-1; D not resolved. CDR1 and CDR2 from the germline V gene are SGHNT and YYREEE (reference sequence). The CDR3 sequence is 15 residues long. V shed 3 bases and J shed 0 bases, with 12 bases lying between them.

This chain uses TRBV18 with TRBJ1-3; unclear D gene. The CDR3 is made up of 13 amino acids. With 10 bases removed from V and 4 bases from J, the gap between germline ends came to 14 bases. The germline V gene has CDR1 KGHSH and CDR2 LQKENI. Here the CDR3 DNA reads TGTGCCACCGGCCGAAAGGGAGGAAACACCATATATTTT. Its translation is CATGRKGGNTIYF.

This clone showed up just once. This chain connects TRBV28 to TRBJ2-1; 11 nucleotides line up with TRBD2. The V gene's germline CDR1 is MDHEN and CDR2 SYDVKM. Losses at the gene ends were 6 bases for V and 0 bases for J; bases not matched to a gene: 4. The CDR3 contains 16 residues. The chain's CDR3 is CASRGTSGHSYNEQFF. CDR3 DNA sequence: TGTGCCAGCAGGGGGACTAGCGGACACTCCTACAATGAGCAGTTCTTC.

The chain joins TRBV28 to TRBJ2-7; no clear D gene. Between the trimmed V and J ends, which lost 7 bases and 0 bases, there was a span of 7 bases. Germline V gene sequence: CDR1 MDHEN, CDR2 SYDVKM. This CDR3 contains 12 residues. The CDR3 DNA follows: TGTGCCAGCAAGGGCAGCTCCTACGAGCAGTACTTC. Protein: CASKGSSYEQYF.

The chain combines TRBV21-1 with TRBJ1-1. TRBV21-1 corresponds to a pseudogene. The CDR3 is 12 amino acids. DNA of the CDR3: TGTGCCAGCAAGTCCTGGGGGACTGAAGCTTTCTTT. Its protein is CASKSWGTEAFF.

The chain recombines TRBV25-1 with TRBJ1-1; D ambiguous. This CDR3 contains 15 residues. Germline CDR1 is MGHDK and CDR2 is SYGVNS. V was pared by 2 bases and J by 0 bases, with 10 bases between. CDR3 sequence reads: CASSEGNSLNTEAFF. CDR3 sequence (DNA): TGTGCCAGCAGTGAAGGAAACAGCCTGAACACTGAAGCTTTCTTT.

This clone showed up just a few times. Other nucleotide sequences from this sample produce the same CDR3. The chain carries TRBV27 and TRBJ1-4, with D possibly matching TRBD1 (6 bases). Trimming shortened V by 2 bases and J by 4 bases, and 11 bases separated the two germline ends. The germline CDR1 and CDR2 sequences are MNHEY and SMNVEV (reference sequence). The CDR3 has 15 residues. The CDR3 here is CASSLRGLVNEKLFF. CDR3 coding DNA: TGTGCCAGCAGTTTACGGGGGCTAGTTAATGAAAAACTGTTTTTT.

A few counts support this clone. The chain links TRBV7-8 to TRBJ1-2; TRBD1 might be the D (5 bases). Per germline, CDR1 SGHVS and CDR2 FQNEAQ. There are 13 residues in the CDR3. With 2 bases removed from V and 8 bases from J, the gap between germline ends came to 12 bases. CDR3 nucleotide sequence: TGTGCCAGCAGCTTAACCAGGGCCGACGGCTACACCTTC. Its protein product is CASSLTRADGYTF.

V gene TRBV5-1 combines with J gene TRBJ2-5; 13 positions match TRBD2. The J segment lost 5 bases and the V segment lost 8 bases, leaving 9 bases of the junction unmatched. This CDR3 has 15 amino acids. CDR1 is SGHRS, CDR2 YFSETQ, per germline. CDR3 in DNA: TGCGCCAGTCAGACTAGCGGGAGGCCGGGGGAGACCCAGTACTTC. Amino acids: CASQTSGRPGETQYF.

The V gene is TRBV2, the J gene TRBJ1-1; D gene uncertain. The CDR3 sequence is 14 residues long. Germline-derived CDR1 and CDR2 are SNHLY and FYNNEI. The V end was cut by 2 bases, the J end by 4 bases, with 11 bases between. The CDR3 DNA follows: TGTGCCAGCAGTGAAACAGAAGGGATCACTGAAGCTTTCTTT. Its translation is CASSETEGITEAFF.

The V gene is TRBV20-1, the J gene TRBJ2-7; 10 bases fit TRBD2. Germline trimming cut 6 bases from V and 9 bases from J; bases unmatched to any gene: 5. Germline lookup yields CDR1 DFQATT and CDR2 SNEGSKA (reference sequence). This CDR3 spans 11 amino acids. CDR3 residues: CSALSGGGQYF. CDR3 nucleotides: TGCAGTGCCCTAAGCGGGGGGGGGCAGTACTTC.

This rearrangement joins TRBV19 to TRBJ1-1, with D unclear. Germline CDR1 reads LNHDA; CDR2 reads SQIVND (reference sequence). V lost 8 bases and J lost 0, with 10 bases in between. The length of the CDR3 is 13 residues. This CDR3 reads CASRWQMNTEAFF. The CDR3 DNA reads as TGTGCCAGTCGATGGCAAATGAACACTGAAGCTTTCTTT. Based on the CDR3 plus reference TRBV19 and TRBJ1-1, the full variable domain is DGGITQSPKYLFRKEGQNVTLSCEQNLNHDAMYWYRQDPGQGLRLIYYSQIVNDFQKGDIAEGYSVSREKKESFPLTVTSAQKNPTAFYLCASRWQMNTEAFFGQGTRLTVV.

Only one count was recorded for this clone. The rearrangement links TRBV14 to TRBJ2-7; 12 bases match TRBD2. Per germline, CDR1 SGHDN and CDR2 FVKESK. J lost 0 bases, V lost 6 bases, and 3 bases had no gene match. CDR3 length: 15 amino acids. Here the CDR3 DNA reads TGTGCCAGCAGTGGACTAGCGGGGCGCTCCTACGAGCAGTACTTC. It translates to CASSGLAGRSYEQYF.

V gene TRBV5-4 combines with J gene TRBJ2-1, with 13 bases that match TRBD2. Unmatched junction bases numbered 5, after V lost 1 base and J lost 7 bases. CDR3 size: 16 residues. Germline CDR1 SGHNT, CDR2 YYREEE (reference sequence). CDR3 DNA: TGTGCCAGCAGCTTGCCACTAGCGGGAGGGCTTAATGAGCAGTTCTTC. It encodes CASSLPLAGGLNEQFF.

The chain employs TRBV7-2 and TRBJ2-5, with 10 bases lining up with TRBD2. Per the germline V gene, CDR1 is SGHTA and CDR2 is FQGNSA. V gave up 5 bases and J gave up 7 bases; unmatched junction bases: 4. The CDR3 is made up of 13 amino acids. The CDR3 reads CASSQEREGTQYF. The CDR3 DNA reads TGTGCCAGCAGCCAGGAGCGGGAGGGGACCCAGTACTTC.

This rearrangement joins TRBV15 to TRBJ2-1; 12 bases fit TRBD2. The J segment lost 15 bases and the V segment lost 0 bases, leaving 12 bases of the junction unmatched. Germline CDR1 reads LNHNV; CDR2 reads YYDKDF (reference sequence). The CDR3 is made up of 16 amino acids. CDR3 residues: CATSREALAGGRVSFF. DNA for the CDR3: TGTGCCACCAGCAGAGAGGCACTAGCGGGAGGACGGGTATCGTTCTTC.

The chain carries TRBV2 and TRBJ2-3, with a tentative D call TRBD1 (7 bases). CDR1 and CDR2 (germline): SNHLY, FYNNEI. The CDR3 runs to 13 residues. Trimming shortened V by 4 bases and J by 10 bases, and 15 bases separated the two germline ends. CDR3: CASSAPTRGAQYF. As DNA, the CDR3 is TGTGCCAGCAGTGCCCCTACCAGGGGGGCGCAGTATTTT.

The V and J genes are TRBV4-1 and TRBJ2-1; the D is unclear. Germline CDR1 and CDR2: MGHRA and YSYEKL. This CDR3 comprises 18 residues. Trimming removed 1 base at V and 0 bases at J, with 16 bases between. CDR3 nucleotide sequence: TGCGCCAGCAGCCAAGTCGTCCTCGGAAGGAGCTCCTACAATGAGCAGTTCTTC. The encoded protein is CASSQVVLGRSSYNEQFF.

This chain connects TRBV5-1 to TRBJ2-1; possible D gene TRBD2, 6 bases. Deletions cut 0 bases from V and 2 bases from J, with 15 bases between. The CDR3 is 17 residues long. Germline V gives CDR1 SGHRS, CDR2 YFSETQ. The CDR3 region is CASSLAWGGRTYNEQFF. In DNA, the CDR3 is TGCGCCAGCAGCTTGGCCTGGGGAGGAAGGACCTACAATGAGCAGTTCTTC. The entire variable domain, with the rest obtained from reference TRBV5-1 and TRBJ2-1, is as follows: KAGVTQTPRYLIKTRGQQVTLSCSPISGHRSVSWYQQTPGQGLQFLFEYFSETQRNKGNFPGRFSGRQFSNSRSEMNVSTLELGDSALYLCASSLAWGGRTYNEQFFGPGTRLTVL.

This rearrangement joins TRBV19 to TRBJ2-7; D is perhaps TRBD1 (5 bases). Trimming took 3 bases from V and 3 from J, leaving 12 bases between them. Germline V gives CDR1 LNHDA, CDR2 SQIVND (reference sequence). CDR3 length equals 14 residues. The CDR3 spells CASSIQGFVYEQYF. The CDR3 DNA sequence: TGTGCCAGTAGTATCCAGGGTTTCGTCTACGAGCAGTACTTC. Together with reference TRBV19 and TRBJ2-7, the CDR3 gives the full variable domain: DGGITQSPKYLFRKEGQNVTLSCEQNLNHDAMYWYRQDPGQGLRLIYYSQIVNDFQKGDIAEGYSVSREKKESFPLTVTSAQKNPTAFYLCASSIQGFVYEQYFGPGTRLTVT.

The chain couples TRBV18 to TRBJ2-2, with 7 bases aligning to TRBD2. CDR1 KGHSH and CDR2 LQKENI come from the germline V gene. The CDR3 runs 13 residues. Losses at the gene ends were 10 bases for V and 6 bases for J; bases not matched to a gene: 8. The CDR3 bases are TGTGCCACCACTCAGCGGGGATCCGGGGAGCTGTTTTTT. It specifies CATTQRGSGELFF.

J is TRBJ1-1 and V is TRBV9; D is undetermined. This CDR3 has 14 residues. V lost 3 bases and J lost 0, with 9 bases in between. The germline V gene has CDR1 SGDLS and CDR2 YYNGEE. In DNA form, the CDR3 reads TGTGCCAGCAGCGAAGGCAACCTGAACACTGAAGCTTTCTTT. Translating gives CASSEGNLNTEAFF.

This clone has only one observation. The chain has TRBV15 and TRBJ2-1; TRBD1 aligns across 7 bases. After removal of 5 bases from V and 4 bases from J, the junction contained 14 bases not matched to a gene. The CDR3 contains 17 residues. Germline CDR1 is LNHNV and CDR2 is YYDKDF (reference sequence). The CDR3 sequence: CATSGTSGDSLYNEQFF. In DNA, the CDR3 is TGTGCCACCAGCGGCACCTCAGGGGACAGCTTATACAATGAGCAGTTCTTC.

The chain employs TRBV5-6 and TRBJ1-4; 9 bases match TRBD1. With 0 bases clipped from V and 7 bases from J, the junction kept 7 bases outside the gene matches. The CDR3 consists of 16 residues. In germline, CDR1 is SGHDT, CDR2 YYEEEE. CDR3 sequence (DNA): TGTGCCAGCAGCTTGGCCTTGGACAGGGGTTTTGAAAAACTGTTTTTT. Translated: CASSLALDRGFEKLFF.

This clone showed up just a few times. The J gene is TRBJ2-1, the V gene TRBV5-4, with D possibly matching TRBD2 (6 bases). V was pared by 6 bases and J by 3 bases, with 13 bases between. CDR1 is SGHNT, CDR2 YYREEE, per germline (reference sequence). The CDR3 is 14 residues long. As DNA, the CDR3 is TGTGCCAGCACCCTGGTGGGGGGCTACAATGAGCAGTTCTTC. Translation: CASTLVGGYNEQFF. Filled out from reference TRBV5-4 and TRBJ2-1, the complete variable domain reads ETGVTQSPTHLIKTRGQQVTLRCSSQSGHNTVSWYQQALGQGPQFIFQYYREEENGRGNFPPRFSGLQFPNYSSELNVNALELDDSALYLCASTLVGGYNEQFFGPGTRLTVL.

V gene TRBV25-1 combines with J gene TRBJ1-1; TRBD1 might be the D (5 bases). Germline V lookup: CDR1 MGHDK, CDR2 SYGVNS. The CDR3 has 14 amino acids. V was clipped by 7 bases and J by 1 base, with 13 bases between them. CDR3 nucleotides: TGTGCCAGCAAGTTGGGGGAATGGAACACTGAAGCTTTCTTT. This codes for CASKLGEWNTEAFF. Together with reference TRBV25-1 and TRBJ1-1, the CDR3 gives the full variable domain: EADIYQTPRYLVIGTGKKITLECSQTMGHDKMYWYQQDPGMELHLIHYSYGVNSTEKGDLSSESTVSRIRTEHFPLTLESARPSHTSQYLCASKLGEWNTEAFFGQGTRLTVV.

J is TRBJ2-2 and V is TRBV11-2, with TRBD1 matching 8 bases. Trimming took 5 bases from V and 5 from J; bases not matched to a gene: 4. CDR1 is SGHAT and CDR2 is FQNNGV in the germline V gene. The CDR3 covers 14 residues. This CDR3 is CASSRTGTTGELFF. CDR3 DNA: TGTGCCAGCAGCCGGACAGGGACAACCGGGGAGCTGTTTTTT. Drawing the rest from reference TRBV11-2 and TRBJ2-2, the complete variable domain is EAGVAQSPRYKIIEKRQSVAFWCNPISGHATLYWYQQILGQGPKLLIQFQNNGVVDDSQLPKDRFSAERLKGVDSTLKIQPAKLEDSAVYLCASSRTGTTGELFFGEGSRLTVL.

Only a few counts were recorded for this clone. The chain employs TRBV7-8 and TRBJ2-5; tentatively, D is TRBD1 or TRBD2 (5 bases each). Germline lookup yields CDR1 SGHVS and CDR2 FQNEAQ. V was cut by 0 bases and J by 4 bases, with 15 bases left in between. The CDR3 is 16 amino acids. CDR3 DNA sequence: TGTGCCAGCAGCTTAGCCAAGGGACGGCTGGGAGAGACCCAGTACTTC. Residues: CASSLAKGRLGETQYF.

V and J are TRBV28 and TRBJ2-7, with D tentatively TRBD2 (6 bases). Germline V CDR1 and CDR2: MDHEN, SYDVKM. The CDR3 covers 15 residues. The V end lost 3 bases, the J end lost 3 bases, and 15 bases lay between the germline ends. In DNA, the CDR3 is TGTGCCAGCAGTTTTTGGGGGGAACAAGGCTACGAGCAGTACTTC. It specifies CASSFWGEQGYEQYF.